A selection of T cell receptor beta chains follows, all from one sample in a study of blood T cells in healthy people across ages. In TCRdb, the 5' RACE reads were re-called with MiXCR into one record per CDR3 protein. The table has hundreds of thousands of distinct CDR3 sequences, about 62% seen once. The sequencing sample was made of blood. Receptor source: a young man in good health. Both conserved end residues are part of each CDR3. A D gene is named only where the DNA matches it firmly. A clone size is listed for some rows: how often the clone was seen (once, few, many), or a class if it is expanded.

j_gene	abundance	d_gene	v_gene	CDR3aa	CDR3nt
TRBJ2-7	-	-	TRBV14	CASSPSGFRSYEQYF	TGTGCCAGCAGCCCCTCGGGCTTTCGATCCTACGAGCAGTACTTC
TRBJ2-7	-	TRBD2	TRBV4-2	CASSQALAASSYEQYF	TGTGCCAGCAGCCAAGCCCTAGCGGCCAGCTCCTACGAGCAGTACTTC
TRBJ1-6	-	-	TRBV11-2	CASRLPLAHSPLHF	TGTGCCAGCAGACTGCCTCTGGCCCATTCACCCCTCCACTTT
TRBJ2-2	-	-	TRBV5-1	CASSSGLTNTGELFF	TGCGCCAGCAGCTCGGGACTCACGAACACCGGGGAGCTGTTTTTT
TRBJ1-2	-	-	TRBV29-1	CSVETATESYGYTF	TGCAGCGTTGAAACCGCTACAGAGTCTTATGGCTACACCTTC
TRBJ2-1	once	-	TRBV28	CASSPGQIYNEQFF	TGTGCCAGCAGTCCCGGACAGATTTACAATGAGCAGTTCTTC
TRBJ2-1	few	-	TRBV28	CASTPNRNEQFF	TGTGCCAGCACCCCTAACCGGAATGAGCAGTTCTTC
TRBJ2-3	-	-	TRBV28	CASSSFREIPDTQYF	TGTGCCAGCAGTTCATTTCGGGAGATCCCAGATACGCAGTATTTT
TRBJ2-1	-	TRBD2	TRBV5-1	CASRPLLIAGGPAEQFF	TGCGCCAGCAGGCCCCTTTTGATTGCGGGAGGGCCCGCTGAGCAGTTCTTC
TRBJ2-1	-	-	TRBV7-2	CASTYSFREPYNEQFF	TGTGCCAGCACCTATTCATTCCGGGAGCCTTACAATGAGCAGTTCTTC
TRBJ1-6	-	-	TRBV15	CATKVRLENSPLHF	TGTGCCACCAAGGTCAGACTGGAAAATTCACCCCTCCACTTT
TRBJ2-7	-	-	TRBV6-1	CASSPRDVVGIEQYF	TGTGCCAGCAGTCCCCGGGACGTCGTTGGTATCGAGCAGTACTTC
TRBJ2-7	-	-	TRBV4-1	CASSQVATGSYEQYF	TGCGCCAGCAGCCAAGTGGCAACAGGCTCCTACGAGCAGTACTTC
TRBJ1-5	-	-	TRBV2	CASSESTRPQHF	TGTGCCAGCAGTGAATCCACCCGGCCCCAGCATTTT
TRBJ2-5	-	TRBD1	TRBV7-9	CASTRTGTGFLDEQYF	TGTGCCAGCACCCGTACCGGGACAGGATTCCTCGATGAGCAGTACTTC
TRBJ2-2	-	-	TRBV5-1	CASSLELGGRAGELFF	TGCGCCAGCAGCTTGGAACTTGGGGGCCGGGCCGGGGAGCTGTTTTTT
TRBJ2-3	few	-	TRBV7-2	CASSRASGTDTQYF	TGTGCCAGCTCCCGGGCTAGCGGCACAGATACGCAGTATTTT
TRBJ2-4	many	-	TRBV29-1	CSARQVDTQYF	TGCAGCGCTCGACAGGTTGACACCCAGTACTTC
TRBJ2-5	-	-	TRBV7-2	CASSRFTGSQYF	TGTGCCAGCAGCCGATTTACGGGGTCGCAGTACTTC
TRBJ2-3	-	TRBD2	TRBV20-1	CSAHDRTSGGSTDTQYF	TGCAGTGCCCACGACCGGACTAGCGGGGGGTCCACAGATACGCAGTATTTT
TRBJ2-5	-	TRBD1	TRBV13	CASSIVGQGAQEQYF	TGTGCCAGCAGCATTGTTGGCCAGGGGGCGCAAGAGCAGTACTTC
TRBJ2-4	-	-	TRBV4-3	CASSQETALAKNIQYF	TGCGCCAGCAGCCAAGAAACCGCGCTAGCCAAAAACATTCAGTACTTC
TRBJ2-7	-	-	TRBV2	CASSEGTTPYEQYF	TGTGCCAGCAGTGAGGGGACAACTCCCTACGAGCAGTACTTC
TRBJ2-1	-	-	TRBV20-1	CSANQRYGYEQFF	TGCAGTGCTAACCAGCGGTACGGGTATGAGCAGTTCTTC
TRBJ2-1	-	-	TRBV10-3	CAIQTGKGTNNEQFF	TGTGCCATACAAACAGGGAAAGGAACTAACAATGAGCAGTTCTTC
TRBJ2-1	-	-	TRBV11-2	CASSLRSGHNEQFF	TGTGCCAGCAGCTTAAGATCCGGGCACAATGAGCAGTTCTTC
TRBJ1-1	-	-	TRBV20-1	CSARDSSNTEAFF	TGCAGTGCTAGAGACTCGTCGAACACTGAAGCTTTCTTT
TRBJ2-3	few	-	TRBV20-1	CSASVRTWSTDTQYF	TGCAGTGCTAGTGTTCGGACATGGAGCACAGATACGCAGTATTTT
TRBJ2-3	-	-	TRBV5-1	CASSLVLSTDTQYF	TGCGCCAGCAGCTTAGTTCTATCCACAGATACGCAGTATTTT
TRBJ2-1	-	TRBD2	TRBV20-1	CSARDRLAGVNEQFF	TGCAGTGCTAGAGACCGACTAGCGGGAGTCAATGAGCAGTTCTTC
TRBJ2-4	few	TRBD1	TRBV10-3	CASQGQGAGEQYF	TGTGCCAGCCAGGGACAGGGGGCGGGTGAGCAGTACTTC
TRBJ2-1	once	-	TRBV3-1	CASSRGLLGYNEQFF	TGTGCCAGCAGCCGAGGACTCCTCGGATACAATGAGCAGTTCTTC
TRBJ1-5	-	-	TRBV9	CASSLTIMTERNQPQHF	TGTGCCAGCAGCCTGACGATTATGACAGAGCGCAATCAGCCCCAGCATTTT
TRBJ1-1	few	TRBD1	TRBV27	CASRVTGGFAEAFF	TGTGCCAGCAGGGTGACAGGGGGCTTCGCTGAAGCTTTCTTT
TRBJ2-1	-	-	TRBV29-1	CSVKAGLYNEQFF	TGCAGCGTTAAGGCGGGACTCTACAATGAGCAGTTCTTC
TRBJ2-7	few	TRBD1	TRBV24-1	CATCPGQGTYEQYF	TGTGCCACCTGTCCCGGACAGGGGACCTACGAGCAGTACTTC
TRBJ2-6	-	TRBD1	TRBV18	CASSPNSGQGVSGANVLTF	TGTGCCAGCTCACCTAATTCCGGACAGGGAGTATCAGGGGCCAACGTCCTGACTTTC
TRBJ2-1	-	TRBD1	TRBV4-3	CASSQYLGQVGDEQFF	TGCGCCAGCAGCCAATACCTGGGACAGGTAGGGGATGAGCAGTTCTTC
TRBJ1-2	-	-	TRBV20-1	CSAKEAAASPNYGYTF	TGCAGTGCCAAGGAAGCGGCGGCTAGCCCGAACTATGGCTACACCTTC
TRBJ2-7	many	-	TRBV7-9	CASSLGARYEQYF	TGTGCCAGCAGCTTAGGGGCTAGGTACGAGCAGTACTTC
TRBJ2-7	-	TRBD1	TRBV7-2	CASSQGGSRIYEQYF	TGTGCCAGCAGCCAAGGGGGCTCACGAATCTACGAGCAGTACTTC
TRBJ2-7	-	TRBD2	TRBV9	CASSEIAGVSEQYF	TGTGCCAGCAGCGAGATAGCGGGAGTAAGCGAGCAGTACTTC
TRBJ1-1	-	TRBD1	TRBV2	CAIDRGDTEAFF	TGTGCCATCGACAGGGGGGACACTGAAGCTTTCTTT
TRBJ1-2	-	-	TRBV18	CASSPPQIRTYGYTF	TGTGCCAGCTCCCCGCCCCAGATCAGGACCTATGGCTACACCTTC
TRBJ2-7	-	-	TRBV3-1	CASSQEHEQYF	TGTGCCAGCAGCCAAGAGCACGAGCAGTACTTC
TRBJ2-7	few	-	TRBV3-1	CASSQGPANYEQYF	TGTGCCAGCAGCCAAGGTCCGGCGAACTACGAGCAGTACTTC
TRBJ2-1	-	TRBD1	TRBV29-1	CSVEDETGTVNEQFF	TGCAGCGTTGAAGATGAGACAGGGACCGTCAATGAGCAGTTCTTC
TRBJ2-3	many	-	TRBV7-2	CASSLRTQPDTQYF	TGTGCCAGCAGCTTACGGACCCAACCGGATACGCAGTATTTT
TRBJ1-5	-	-	TRBV28	CASSFQARGNQPQHF	TGTGCCAGCAGTTTCCAAGCCCGCGGGAATCAGCCCCAGCATTTT
TRBJ1-2	-	TRBD1	TRBV7-3	CASSIEGTGAGGYTF	TGTGCCAGCAGCATAGAGGGGACAGGGGCTGGTGGCTACACCTTC
TRBJ2-6	-	-	TRBV7-2	CASSPRGVKYSGANVLTF	TGTGCCAGCAGCCCCCGTGGAGTAAAATACTCTGGGGCCAACGTCCTGACTTTC
TRBJ2-7	-	-	TRBV6-2/TRBV6-3	CASSIEGYFLTYEQYF	TGTGCCAGCAGTATCGAGGGGTATTTCCTAACCTACGAGCAGTACTTC
TRBJ2-3	-	-	TRBV3-1	CASSQDFMATQYF	TGTGCCAGCAGCCAAGATTTCATGGCTACGCAGTATTTT
TRBJ1-5	many	TRBD1	TRBV29-1	CSVATGTGLNQPQHF	TGCAGCGTTGCTACCGGGACAGGACTTAATCAGCCCCAGCATTTT